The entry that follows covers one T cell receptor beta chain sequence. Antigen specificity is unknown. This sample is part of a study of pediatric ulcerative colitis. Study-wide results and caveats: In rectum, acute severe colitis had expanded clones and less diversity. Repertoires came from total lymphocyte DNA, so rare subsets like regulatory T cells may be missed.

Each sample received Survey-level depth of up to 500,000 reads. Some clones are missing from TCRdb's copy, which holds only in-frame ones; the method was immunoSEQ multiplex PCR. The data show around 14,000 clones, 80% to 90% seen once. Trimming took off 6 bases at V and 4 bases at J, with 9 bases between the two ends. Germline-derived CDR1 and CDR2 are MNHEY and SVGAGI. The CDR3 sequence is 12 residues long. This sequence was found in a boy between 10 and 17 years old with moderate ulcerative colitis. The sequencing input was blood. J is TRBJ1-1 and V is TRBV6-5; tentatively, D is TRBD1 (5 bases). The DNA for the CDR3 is TGTGCCAGCAGGGGTGGGGGCACTGAAGCTTTCTTT. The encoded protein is CASRGGGTEAFF.